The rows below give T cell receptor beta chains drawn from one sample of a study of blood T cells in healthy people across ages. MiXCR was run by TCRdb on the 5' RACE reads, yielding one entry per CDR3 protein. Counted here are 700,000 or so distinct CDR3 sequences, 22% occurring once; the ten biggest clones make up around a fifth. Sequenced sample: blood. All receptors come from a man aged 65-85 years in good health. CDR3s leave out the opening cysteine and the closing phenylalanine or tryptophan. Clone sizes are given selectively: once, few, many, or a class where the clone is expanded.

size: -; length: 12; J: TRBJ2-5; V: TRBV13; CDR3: ASSLGGGAKEQY
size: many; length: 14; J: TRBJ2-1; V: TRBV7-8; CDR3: ASSSTGTSGMDEQF
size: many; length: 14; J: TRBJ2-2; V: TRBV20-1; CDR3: SARDSSGSRTGELF
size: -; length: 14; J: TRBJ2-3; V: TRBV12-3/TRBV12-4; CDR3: ASSPPLAEDTDTQY
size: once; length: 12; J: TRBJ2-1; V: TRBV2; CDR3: ASSENGLRNEQF
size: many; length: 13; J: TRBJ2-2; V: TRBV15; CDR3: ATSREQGNTGELF
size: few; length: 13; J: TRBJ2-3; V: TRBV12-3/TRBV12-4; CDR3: ASSFRSVGTDTQY
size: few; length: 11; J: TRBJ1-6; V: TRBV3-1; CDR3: ASSYQGGKTLH
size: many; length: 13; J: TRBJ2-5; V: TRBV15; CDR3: ATSRDQGRRETQY
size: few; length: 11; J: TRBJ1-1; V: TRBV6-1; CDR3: ASSEVWDSEAF
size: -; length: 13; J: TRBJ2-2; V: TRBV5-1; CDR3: ASSLTGMDTGELF
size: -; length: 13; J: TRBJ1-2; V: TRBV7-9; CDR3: ASSFSGGPGYGYT
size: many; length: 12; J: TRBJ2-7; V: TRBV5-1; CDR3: ASSPGAVSYEQY
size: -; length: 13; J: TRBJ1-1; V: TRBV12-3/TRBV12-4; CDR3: ASSYTGEVNTEAF
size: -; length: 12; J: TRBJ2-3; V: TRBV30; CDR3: AWSVGLEPDTQY
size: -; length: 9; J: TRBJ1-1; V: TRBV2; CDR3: ASYRGVEAF
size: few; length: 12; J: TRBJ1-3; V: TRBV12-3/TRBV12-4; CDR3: ASSFYSSGNTIY
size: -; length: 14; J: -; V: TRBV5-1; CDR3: ASSFTGTSGTNEQY
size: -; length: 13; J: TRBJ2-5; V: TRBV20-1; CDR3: TLPSGGTRQETQY
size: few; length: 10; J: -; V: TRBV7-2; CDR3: ASSHQTPEQF
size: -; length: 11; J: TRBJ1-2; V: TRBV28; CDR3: ASSLFPRGGYT
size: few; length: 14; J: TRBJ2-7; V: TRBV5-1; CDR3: ASSLHRGRLSNEQY
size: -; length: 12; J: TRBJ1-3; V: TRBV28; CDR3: ASAGTGDGNTIY
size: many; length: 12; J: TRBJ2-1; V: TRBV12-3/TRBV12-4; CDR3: ASSPRQGVNEQF
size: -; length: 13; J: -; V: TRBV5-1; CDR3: ASSYGQGGYNEQF
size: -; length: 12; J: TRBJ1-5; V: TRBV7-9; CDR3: ASSSSGTVQPQH